This T cell receptor (beta chain) was captured by sequencing in a study of identical twins. Overall study results and limits: Conclusions relied on cross-sectional statistical analysis, not following the same donors. Zero-insertion analyses might be partly confounded by invariant T cells like MAIT and iNKT.

All donors comprised healthy Caucasians. In its sample, this clonotype was seen many times. What it recognizes is unknown. The CDR3 covers 13 residues. Trimming shortened V by 3 bases and J by 4 bases, and 8 bases separated the two germline ends. CDR1 KGHSH and CDR2 LQKENI come from the germline V gene. Unique molecular identifiers were present on cDNA, and template switching added a universal primer site. A single record per CDR3 protein comes from TCRdb applying MiXCR to the 5' RACE reads. The sample consists of a few hundred thousand distinct CDR3 sequences, approximately 12% of them appearing once. The sample also formed part of further work on yellow fever vaccine responses in identical twins.

This chain joins TRBV18 and TRBJ2-3; perhaps TRBD2 as D (6 bases). The sequenced sample consisted of memory (CD45RO+) T cells sorted from blood. The receptor was derived from a woman aged 18-35 years in good health. This chain's CDR3 is CASSPRDSDTQYF. The CDR3 DNA reads TGTGCCAGCTCACCGCGGGATTCAGATACGCAGTATTTT. The full variable domain, with the rest looked up from reference TRBV18 and TRBJ2-3, is NAGVMQNPRHLVRRRGQEARLRCSPMKGHSHVYWYRQLPEEGLKFMVYLQKENIIDESGMPKERFSAEFPKEGPSILRIQQVVRGDSAAYFCASSPRDSDTQYFGPGTRLTVL.